This T cell receptor (beta chain) was sequenced in a study of shared clonotypes between healthy human individuals (dated by TCRdb to 2020 to 2022). Regarding the complete study: The cohort included a few men and a couple of women between 18 and 49 years of age. Per donor, leukapheresis produced somewhere between about 0.94 and 9 billion PBMCs. To estimate repertoire size and how much clonotype sharing occurs between individuals, the study deeply sequenced the blood TCR repertoires of five healthy adults. Libraries were prepared and TCR repertoires were sequenced by different laboratories using diverse techniques, in order to increase sequencing depth and limit assay-specific biases. Per donor, three plates each were used for CD4 naive and CD4 memory, two for CD8 naive, and one for CD8 memory. Results the study describes overall, beyond this receptor: Because the study included only a small number of donors, the genetic and exposure-history diversity represented was limited. Larger estimated clonotype richness was generally found for naive subsets than for memory subsets. Pairwise subsampling indicated that sequencing depth was expected to affect the degree of clonotype sharing among donors. Even with the large sequencing depth, rarefaction of the sorted-subset datasets indicated that sequencing was incomplete. When several donors were compared, the shared fraction of clonotypes was about 5.5% for naive CD4, roughly 3.3% for naive CD8, 2.3% for memory CD4, and around 0.4% for memory CD8. Sampling was limited to blood, and TCR repertoires in tissue likely differ from TCR repertoires in blood. Compared with non-shared clonotypes, clonotypes shared by all four sorted-subset donors had higher generation probabilities.

TCR CDR3 regions were amplified from genomic DNA by multiplex PCR using the deep immunoSEQ assay. Genomic DNA extracted from each cell subset was distributed evenly over all wells of several immunoSEQ 96-well plates, and each plate served as one replicate. For sorted subsets, approximately 200 ng of genomic DNA, equivalent to roughly 33,000 T cell genomes, went into each replicate PCR. Purified libraries were measured with a Qubit 3.0 fluorometer, size-checked on a Bioanalyzer 2100, and measured again with the KAPA Library Quantification kit. Every immunoSEQ 96-well plate was sequenced on a dedicated single-read 150-cycle Illumina NextSeq 550 flow cell. In the paper's pipeline: Because the immunoSEQ output held only junctional sequences and lacked quality scores, the filtering could not match the filtering applied to full-length reads. Sequences were annotated with PyIR, a Python wrapper for IgBLAST v1.9, using IMGT germline references to assign V/J genes and CDR3. Reads were filtered out if the reads had weak V/J assignments (E-value above 1e-6), no CDR3, stop codons, out-of-frame junctions, or ambiguous translated residues. V3J clonotypes were defined as sequences sharing an identical inferred V gene, J gene, and CDR3 amino acid sequence. Percentage overlap between repertoires was calculated by dividing the number of shared unique clonotypes by the size of the smaller repertoire. Richness of each repertoire was evaluated using RTK rarefaction, the Chao1 estimator, and Recon v2.1 estimates of unobserved clonotypes. Generation probabilities were computed with OLGA for all TCRbeta clonotypes obtained by the gDNA method from a handful of donors. TCRdb limited this immuneACCESS table to in-frame rearrangements with V and J called. A share of clones is missing; checked studies link under half to unresolved V genes, and the rest is unexplained. V, J and clone size were drawn from that table, and D and trimming were deduced from the DNA. Recorded for this sample are some 2,000,000 clones; approximately 94% of them occurred a single time. The biggest ten clones account for around 0.13% of the sample.

Donors were healthy HIV-negative adults with no recently reported acute infections or vaccinations. Only Caucasian adults living in Nashville, Tennessee, USA were represented among the donors. Magnetic negative selection was used to enrich CD4+ T cells, after which naive cells were positively selected on CD45RA and the negative fraction became the memory subset. After blood collection by leukapheresis, PBMCs were isolated using Ficoll-Histopaque density gradient centrifugation and then cryopreserved in the vapor phase of liquid nitrogen. Purity and quantity of every magnetically sorted T cell population were checked by analytical flow cytometry. Genomic DNA was isolated from each sorted fraction and quantified by UV absorbance on a Nanodrop 2000c. CDR1 and CDR2 are drawn from the germline V gene: MGHRA, YSYEKL. Cut back by 4 bases and 8 bases, the V and J ends lie 11 bases apart. The CDR3 contains 13 residues, cysteine and phenylalanine counted. Solely the CDR3 DNA is kept, with 39 bases framed from the first base.

Turning to this clone: Which antigen it targets is not known. Within one base of it there is no much larger clone, and no base qualities were kept.

The sequencing input was naive CD4+ T cells sorted from blood. The cell subset or site tag for this specimen amounts to: CD45RA+ positively selected. The sequence links TRBV4-1 to TRBJ1-4; the D region possibly corresponds to TRBD1 (5 bases align). This clonotype originated in a man aged 18 to 29 in good health. The nucleotide sequence reads TGCGCCAGCAGCCTCTCAGGGATGGAAAAACTGTTTTTT. This codes for CASSLSGMEKLFF.